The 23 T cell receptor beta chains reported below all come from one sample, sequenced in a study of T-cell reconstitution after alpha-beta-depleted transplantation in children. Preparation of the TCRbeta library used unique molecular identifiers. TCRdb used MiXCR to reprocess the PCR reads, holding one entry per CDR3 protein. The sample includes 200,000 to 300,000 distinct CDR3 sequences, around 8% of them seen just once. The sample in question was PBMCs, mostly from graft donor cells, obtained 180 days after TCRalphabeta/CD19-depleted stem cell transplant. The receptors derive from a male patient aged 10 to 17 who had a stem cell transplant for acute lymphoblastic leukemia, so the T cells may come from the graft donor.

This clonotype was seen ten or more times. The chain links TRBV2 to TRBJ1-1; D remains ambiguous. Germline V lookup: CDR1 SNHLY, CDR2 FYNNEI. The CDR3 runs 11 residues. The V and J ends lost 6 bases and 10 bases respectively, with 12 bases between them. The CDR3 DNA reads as TGTGCCAGCAGGGTAGGGCCGGGAGCTTTCTTT. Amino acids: CASRVGPGAFF.

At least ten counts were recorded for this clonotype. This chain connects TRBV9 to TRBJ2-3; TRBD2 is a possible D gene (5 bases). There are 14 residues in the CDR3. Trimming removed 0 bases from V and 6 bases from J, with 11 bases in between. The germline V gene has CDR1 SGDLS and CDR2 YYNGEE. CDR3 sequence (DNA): TGTGCCAGCAGCGTAGTAGCGCCATTTGATACGCAGTATTTT. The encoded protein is CASSVVAPFDTQYF.

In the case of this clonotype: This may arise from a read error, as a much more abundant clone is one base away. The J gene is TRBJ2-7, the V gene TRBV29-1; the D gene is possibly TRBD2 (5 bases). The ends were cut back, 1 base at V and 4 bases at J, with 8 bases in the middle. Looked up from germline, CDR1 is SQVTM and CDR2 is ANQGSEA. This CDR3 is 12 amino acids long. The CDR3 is CSVEGPGYEQYF. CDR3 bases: TGCAGCGTTGAAGGACCGGGGTACGAGCAGTACTTC.

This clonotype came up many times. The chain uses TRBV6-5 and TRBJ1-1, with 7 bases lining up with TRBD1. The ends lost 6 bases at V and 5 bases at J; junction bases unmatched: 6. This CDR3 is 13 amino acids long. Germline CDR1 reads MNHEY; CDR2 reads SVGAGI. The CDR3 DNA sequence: TGTGCCAGCAGATACAGGGGATGGACTGAAGCTTTCTTT. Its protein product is CASRYRGWTEAFF.

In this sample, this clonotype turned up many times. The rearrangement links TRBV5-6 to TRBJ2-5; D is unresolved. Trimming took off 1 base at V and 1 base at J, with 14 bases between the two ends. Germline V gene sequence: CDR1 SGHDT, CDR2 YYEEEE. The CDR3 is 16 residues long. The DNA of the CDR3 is TGTGCCAGCAGCTTGCCCCCGAACTACCTCCAAGAGACCCAGTACTTC. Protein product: CASSLPPNYLQETQYF.

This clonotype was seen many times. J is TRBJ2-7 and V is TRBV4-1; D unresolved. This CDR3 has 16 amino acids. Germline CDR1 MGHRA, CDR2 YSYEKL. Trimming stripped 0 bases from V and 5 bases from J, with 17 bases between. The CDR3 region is CASSQDLASAEHEQYF. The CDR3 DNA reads TGCGCCAGCAGCCAAGATTTGGCCAGTGCCGAACACGAGCAGTACTTC.

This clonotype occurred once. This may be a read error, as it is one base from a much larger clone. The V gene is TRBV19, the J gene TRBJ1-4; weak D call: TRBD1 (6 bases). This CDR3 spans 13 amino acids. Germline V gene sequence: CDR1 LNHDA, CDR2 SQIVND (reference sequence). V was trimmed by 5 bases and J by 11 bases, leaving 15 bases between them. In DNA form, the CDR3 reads TGTGCCAGTAGTCCCAAACCGGGGGCGAAACTGTTTTTT. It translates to CASSPKPGAKLFF.

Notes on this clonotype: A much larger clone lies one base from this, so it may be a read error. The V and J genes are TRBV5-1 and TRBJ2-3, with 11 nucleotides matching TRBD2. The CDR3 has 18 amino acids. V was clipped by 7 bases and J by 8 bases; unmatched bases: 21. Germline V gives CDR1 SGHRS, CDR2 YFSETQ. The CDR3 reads CASGTRNSGRVHPGTQYF. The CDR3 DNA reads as TGCGCCAGCGGGACCCGGAATAGCGGGAGGGTCCACCCAGGTACGCAGTATTTT.

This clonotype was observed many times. CDR3 loop: CASSIGGAPQETQYF. The DNA for the CDR3 is TGTGCCAGCAGTATCGGGGGGGCCCCCCAAGAGACCCAGTACTTC. The rearrangement links TRBV12-3 or TRBV12-4 to TRBJ2-5, with 8 nucleotides matching TRBD2. This CDR3 comprises 15 residues. The ends lost 5 bases at V and 1 base at J; junction bases unmatched: 6.

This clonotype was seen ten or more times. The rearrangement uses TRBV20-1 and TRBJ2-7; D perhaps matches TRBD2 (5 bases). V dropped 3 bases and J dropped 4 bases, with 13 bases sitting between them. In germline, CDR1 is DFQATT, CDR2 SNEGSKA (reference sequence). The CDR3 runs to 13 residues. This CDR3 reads CSASREGRYEQYF. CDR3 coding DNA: TGCAGTGCTAGTCGAGAGGGCCGTTACGAGCAGTACTTC.

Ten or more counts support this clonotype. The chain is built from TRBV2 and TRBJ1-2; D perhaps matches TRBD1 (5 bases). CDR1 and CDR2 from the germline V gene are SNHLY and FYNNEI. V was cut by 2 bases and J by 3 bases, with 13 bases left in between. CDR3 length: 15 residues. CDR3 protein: CASSENPRVDYGYTF. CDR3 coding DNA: TGTGCCAGCAGTGAAAACCCCAGGGTTGACTATGGCTACACCTTC. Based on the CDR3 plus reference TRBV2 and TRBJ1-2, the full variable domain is EPEVTQTPSHQVTQMGQEVILRCVPISNHLYFYWYRQILGQKVEFLVSFYNNEISEKSEIFDDQFSVERPDGSNFTLKIRSTKLEDSAMYFCASSENPRVDYGYTFGSGTRLTVV.

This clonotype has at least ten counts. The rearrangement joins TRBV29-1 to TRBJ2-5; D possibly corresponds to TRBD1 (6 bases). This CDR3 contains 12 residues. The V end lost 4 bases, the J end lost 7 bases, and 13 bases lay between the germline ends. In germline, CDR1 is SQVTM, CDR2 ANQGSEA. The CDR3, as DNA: TGCAGCGTTGTCGACAGGACGGGGACCCAGTACTTC. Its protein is CSVVDRTGTQYF.

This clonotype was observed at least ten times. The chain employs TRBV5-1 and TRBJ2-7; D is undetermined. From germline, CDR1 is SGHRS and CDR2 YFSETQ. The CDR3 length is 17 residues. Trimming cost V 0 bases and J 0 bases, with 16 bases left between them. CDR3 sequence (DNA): TGCGCCAGCAGCTTGGGACTCCCTCTAACAAGCTCCTACGAGCAGTACTTC. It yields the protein CASSLGLPLTSSYEQYF.

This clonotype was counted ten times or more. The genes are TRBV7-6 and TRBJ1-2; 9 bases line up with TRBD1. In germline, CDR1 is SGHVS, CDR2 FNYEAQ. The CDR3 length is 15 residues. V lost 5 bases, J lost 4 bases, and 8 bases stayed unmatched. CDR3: CASSPEAGQGYGYTF. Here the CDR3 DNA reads TGTGCCAGCAGCCCAGAGGCGGGACAGGGCTATGGCTACACCTTC.

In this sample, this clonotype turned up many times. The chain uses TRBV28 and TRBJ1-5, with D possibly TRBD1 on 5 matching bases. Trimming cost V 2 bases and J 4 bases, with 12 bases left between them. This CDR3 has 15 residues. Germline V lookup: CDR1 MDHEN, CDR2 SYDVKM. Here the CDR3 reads CASSLDSRANQPQHF. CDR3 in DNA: TGTGCCAGCAGTTTAGACAGCCGGGCTAATCAGCCCCAGCATTTT.

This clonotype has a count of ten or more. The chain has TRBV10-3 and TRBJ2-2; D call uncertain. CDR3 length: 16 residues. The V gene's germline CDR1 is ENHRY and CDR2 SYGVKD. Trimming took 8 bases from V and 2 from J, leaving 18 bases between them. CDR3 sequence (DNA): TGTGCCATCCTGGGATCGAGACCGACCAACACCGGGGAGCTGTTTTTT. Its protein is CAILGSRPTNTGELFF.

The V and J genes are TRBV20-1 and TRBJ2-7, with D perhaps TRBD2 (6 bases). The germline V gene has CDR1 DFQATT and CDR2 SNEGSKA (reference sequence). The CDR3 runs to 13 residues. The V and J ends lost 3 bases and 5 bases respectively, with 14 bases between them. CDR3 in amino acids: CSARGRELNEQYF. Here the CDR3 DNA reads TGCAGTGCTAGGGGTCGGGAGCTCAACGAGCAGTACTTC.

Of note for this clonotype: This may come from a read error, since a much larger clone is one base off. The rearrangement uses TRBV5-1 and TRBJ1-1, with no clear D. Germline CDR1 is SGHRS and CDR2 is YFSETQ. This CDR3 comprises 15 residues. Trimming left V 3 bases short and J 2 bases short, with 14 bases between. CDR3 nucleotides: TGCGCCAGCAGCTCCCGACTGGGTTCTAACACTGAAGCTTTCTTT. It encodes CASSSRLGSNTEAFF. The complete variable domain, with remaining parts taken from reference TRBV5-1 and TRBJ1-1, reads KAGVTQTPRYLIKTRGQQVTLSCSPISGHRSVSWYQQTPGQGLQFLFEYFSETQRNKGNFPGRFSGRQFSNSRSEMNVSTLELGDSALYLCASSSRLGSNTEAFFGQGTRLTVV.

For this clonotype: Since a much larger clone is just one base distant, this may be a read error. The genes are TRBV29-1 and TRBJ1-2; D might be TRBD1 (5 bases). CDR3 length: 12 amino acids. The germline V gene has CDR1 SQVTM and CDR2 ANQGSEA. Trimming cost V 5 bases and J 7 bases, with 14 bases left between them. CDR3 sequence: CSVCREARGYTF. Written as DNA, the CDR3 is TGCAGCGTTTGCAGGGAGGCGCGTGGCTACACCTTC.

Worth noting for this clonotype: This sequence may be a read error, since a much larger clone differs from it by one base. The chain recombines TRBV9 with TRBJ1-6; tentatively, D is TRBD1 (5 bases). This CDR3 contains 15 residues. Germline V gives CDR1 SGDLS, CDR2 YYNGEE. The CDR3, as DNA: TGTGCCAGCAGCGTAGAGGGGAGGGGTGATTCAACCCTCCACTTT. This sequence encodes CASSVEGRGDSTLHF. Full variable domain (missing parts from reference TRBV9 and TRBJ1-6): DSGVTQTPKHLITATGQRVTLRCSPRSGDLSVYWYQQSLDQGLQFLIQYYNGEERAKGNILERFSAQQFPDLHSELNLSSLELGDSALYFCASSVEGRGDSTLHFGNGTRLTVT.

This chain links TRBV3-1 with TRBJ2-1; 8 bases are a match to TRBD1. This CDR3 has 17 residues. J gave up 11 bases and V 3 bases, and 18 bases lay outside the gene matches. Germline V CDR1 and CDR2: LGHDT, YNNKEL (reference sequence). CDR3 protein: CASSQQFSGGIGRKQFF. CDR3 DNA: TGTGCCAGCAGCCAGCAGTTTTCAGGGGGCATTGGGCGAAAGCAGTTCTTC.

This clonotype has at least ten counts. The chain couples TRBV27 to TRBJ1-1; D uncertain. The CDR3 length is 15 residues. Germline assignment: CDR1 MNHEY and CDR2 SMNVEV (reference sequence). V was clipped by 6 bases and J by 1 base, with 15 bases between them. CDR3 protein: CASRRWEGANTEAFF. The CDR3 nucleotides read TGTGCCAGCAGGAGGTGGGAGGGAGCGAACACTGAAGCTTTCTTT.

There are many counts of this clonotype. DNA of the CDR3: TGTGCCAGCAGTTACGGGGGGGGGCCCTACTACGAGCAGTACTTC. It is translated as CASSYGGGPYYEQYF. The chain couples TRBV6-5 to TRBJ2-7; TRBD2 might be the D (7 bases). The CDR3 consists of 15 residues. With 2 bases removed from V and 3 bases from J, the gap between germline ends came to 14 bases. CDR1 and CDR2 from the germline V gene are MNHEY and SVGAGI.